These 26 T cell receptor beta chains were all obtained from the same sample, sequenced in a study of blood T cells in healthy people across ages. A sample-barcoded 5' primer and a J-beta primer mix were used in a second PCR of about 6 to 11 cycles. TCRdb ran MiXCR on the 5' RACE reads and lists one entry per CDR3 protein. The sample has 540,000 or so distinct CDR3 sequences; 20% to 30% are singletons. These data were likewise used in another study, on T cells of mothers and their children.

Sequenced input: blood. These receptors originate from a boy aged 10-17 years in good health.

To note about this clonotype: The junction departs from germline at one end; a sequencing error may be responsible. The gene calls are TRBV7-9 and TRBJ2-7; D remains ambiguous. Germline V gene lookup returns CDR1 SEHNR and CDR2 FQNEAQ (reference sequence). The CDR3 is 11 residues long. CDR3 bases: TGTTCCAGCAGCGAATTATACGAGCAGTACTTC. Residues: CSSSELYEQYF.

This chain joins TRBV28 and TRBJ2-7; either TRBD1 or TRBD2 may supply D (7 bases each). Trimming removed 5 bases at V and 2 bases at J, with 16 bases between. The CDR3 consists of 15 residues. The germline V gene has CDR1 MDHEN and CDR2 SYDVKM. The CDR3 spells CASSRSGGAPYEQYF. For the CDR3, the DNA is TGTGCCAGCAGTCGATCAGGGGGGGCCCCCTACGAGCAGTACTTC.

The chain couples TRBV20-1 to TRBJ1-1, with unresolved D. The CDR3 length is 14 residues. Germline V gene sequence: CDR1 DFQATT, CDR2 SNEGSKA (reference sequence). V shed 6 bases and J shed 0 bases, with 14 bases lying between them. The CDR3 nucleotides read TGCAGTGCCTCCGCTTGGAGTATGAACACTGAAGCTTTCTTT. It encodes CSASAWSMNTEAFF.

Concerning this clonotype: One end of the junction does not line up with germline, which may come from a read error. The chain couples TRBV6-6 to TRBJ2-4; D call uncertain. Germline CDR1 reads MNHNY; CDR2 reads SVGAGI (reference sequence). The CDR3 is made up of 18 amino acids. The CDR3 region is CTSTHRAQRLVAKNIQYF. Written as DNA, the CDR3 is TGTACCAGCACTCATCGGGCCCAAAGATTAGTTGCCAAAAACATTCAGTACTTC.

This clonotype was seen only a few times. This clone may be a read error of a much larger clone one base away. The V and J genes are TRBV6-2 or TRBV6-3 and TRBJ2-1; D may be TRBD2 (7 bases). CDR3 length: 17 amino acids. Looked up from germline, CDR1 is MNHEY and CDR2 is SVGEGT. The CDR3 loop reads CASSPRTLRGPRETQCF. The CDR3 nucleotides are TGTGCCAGCAGCCCCAGGACATTGCGGGGGCCGAGGGAGACCCAGTGCTTC.

Many counts were recorded for this clonotype. V gene TRBV28 combines with J gene TRBJ1-1; D perhaps matches TRBD1 (5 bases). Trimming shortened V by 3 bases and J by 0 bases, and 8 bases separated the two germline ends. The CDR3 loop spans 14 amino acids. The germline CDR1 and CDR2 sequences are MDHEN and SYDVKM. CDR3: CASSLRGLNTEAFF. In nucleotides, the CDR3 is TGTGCCAGCAGTTTGCGGGGGTTGAACACTGAAGCTTTCTTT.

The chain has TRBV12-3 or TRBV12-4 and TRBJ1-4; 8 nucleotides line up with TRBD1. Losses at the gene ends were 4 bases for V and 8 bases for J; bases not matched to a gene: 12. The CDR3 contains 16 residues. The CDR3 loop is CASSSGPGTGGEKLFF. The CDR3 DNA follows: TGTGCCAGCAGTTCCGGACCCGGGACAGGTGGAGAAAAACTGTTTTTT.

The CDR3 protein is CASSLAVAVSYNEQFF. The CDR3, as DNA: TGCGCCAGCAGCTTGGCCGTAGCGGTCTCCTACAATGAGCAGTTCTTC. This chain joins TRBV5-1 and TRBJ2-1, with D perhaps matching TRBD2 (6 bases). Germline V gene lookup returns CDR1 SGHRS and CDR2 YFSETQ. The CDR3 length is 16 residues. Deletions cut 0 bases from V and 0 bases from J, with 10 bases between.

The table lists this clonotype with a few counts. At one end, the junction sequence differs from germline, possibly due to a read error. The CDR3 reads CVSSAGQPNTEAFF. CDR3 nucleotides: TGCGTCAGCAGCGCGGGACAGCCCAACACTGAAGCTTTCTTT. The genes are TRBV5-1 and TRBJ1-1; 7 bases fit TRBD1. The CDR3 loop spans 14 amino acids. The germline CDR1 and CDR2 sequences are SGHRS and YFSETQ.

Only a few counts were recorded for this clonotype. The chain has TRBV6-2 or TRBV6-3 and TRBJ1-2; 8 positions match TRBD1. There are 17 residues in the CDR3. Germline V CDR1 and CDR2: MNHEY, SVGEGT. V was clipped by 0 bases and J by 7 bases; unmatched bases: 13. The CDR3 coding sequence is TGTGCCAGCAGTTACTCGGTGGCGTCCGGGACAGGTTTTGGCTACACCTTC. It translates to CASSYSVASGTGFGYTF.

There are many counts of this clonotype. The V and J genes are TRBV5-1 and TRBJ2-5; 7 nucleotides align to TRBD2. In germline, CDR1 is SGHRS, CDR2 YFSETQ. This CDR3 spans 13 amino acids. The V and J ends lost 3 bases and 4 bases, in that order; junction bases with no gene match: 3. In nucleotides, the CDR3 is TGCGCCAGCAGCTCCCCGGGGGGAGAGACCCAGTACTTC. Amino acids: CASSSPGGETQYF.

The chain couples TRBV20-1 to TRBJ2-7; the D call may be TRBD1 or TRBD2 (5 bases each). CDR3 size: 13 residues. The germline gives CDR1 DFQATT, CDR2 SNEGSKA (reference sequence). CDR3 DNA: TGCGGCTGCCGGGACGCTACCGTCTACGAGCAGTACTTC. Amino acids: CGCRDATVYEQYF.

This clonotype appeared a few times. This sequence joins TRBV9 and TRBJ1-2; D gene uncertain. Trimming took off 0 bases at V and 4 bases at J, with 10 bases between the two ends. CDR1 and CDR2 (germline): SGDLS, YYNGEE. The CDR3 contains 14 residues. In DNA, the CDR3 is TGTGCCAGCAGCGTAGACCCAGACGGCTATGGCTACACCTTC. This encodes CASSVDPDGYGYTF.

This clonotype was recorded at least ten times. The chain has TRBV24-1 and TRBJ2-5; TRBD1 agrees at 11 bases. Germline loops: CDR1 KGHDR, CDR2 SFDVKD. The V gene end was trimmed by 4 bases and the J gene end by 1 base; junction bases not matched to a gene: 7. This CDR3 contains 17 residues. The CDR3 loop is CATSDPDRGPGQETQYF. The CDR3 coding sequence is TGTGCCACCAGTGACCCGGACAGGGGGCCTGGCCAAGAGACCCAGTACTTC.

In its sample, this clonotype was seen a few times. The gene calls are TRBV29-1 and TRBJ2-5; D gene uncertain. V lost 2 bases, J lost 1 base, and 14 bases lay in between. The CDR3 contains 15 residues. Germline V gene lookup returns CDR1 SQVTM and CDR2 ANQGSEA. The CDR3 DNA is TGCAGCGTTGAATTTGGGCTGGGCAGCCAAGAGACCCAGTACTTC. It translates to CSVEFGLGSQETQYF.

The V gene is TRBV24-1, the J gene TRBJ2-1; D gene uncertain. With 6 bases removed from V and 4 bases from J, the gap between germline ends came to 6 bases. The CDR3 is 12 residues long. Per germline, CDR1 KGHDR and CDR2 SFDVKD. The chain's CDR3 is CATSRQYNEQFF. The DNA of the CDR3 is TGTGCCACCAGTAGGCAGTACAATGAGCAGTTCTTC.

The rearrangement uses TRBV7-3 and TRBJ2-1; perhaps TRBD2 as D (5 bases). Germline CDR1 reads SGHTA; CDR2 reads FQGTGA. This CDR3 has 15 amino acids. The V and J ends lost 5 bases and 4 bases respectively, with 15 bases between them. CDR3 amino acids: CASSPQPTRYNEQFF. In nucleotides, the CDR3 is TGTGCCAGCAGCCCACAACCTACTAGATACAATGAGCAGTTCTTC. The entire variable domain, with the rest obtained from reference TRBV7-3 and TRBJ2-1, is as follows: GAGVSQTPSNKVTEKGKYVELRCDPISGHTALYWYRQSLGQGPEFLIYFQGTGAADDSGLPNDRFFAVRPEGSVSTLKIQRTERGDSAVYLCASSPQPTRYNEQFFGPGTRLTVL.

The chain uses TRBV4-3 and TRBJ2-1, with 8 bases that match TRBD2. V trimming: 4 bases; J trimming: 4 bases; junction bases outside the gene matches: 9. The CDR3 is 16 amino acids. The V gene's germline CDR1 is LGHNA and CDR2 YSLEER. Here the CDR3 DNA reads TGCGCCAGCAGCCCTATAGCGGGAACCAAATACAATGAGCAGTTCTTC. This translates into CASSPIAGTKYNEQFF.

In its sample, this clonotype was seen a few times. The gene calls are TRBV20-1 and TRBJ1-6; 7 positions agree with TRBD1. The CDR3 consists of 14 residues. Looked up from germline, CDR1 is DFQATT and CDR2 is SNEGSKA (reference sequence). V dropped 3 bases and J dropped 13; count of bases not matched to a gene: 12. This CDR3 is CSASRDRVNGPLHF. The CDR3 nucleotides are TGCAGTGCTAGTAGAGACAGGGTTAACGGGCCCCTCCACTTT.

The chain links TRBV4-1 to TRBJ2-1; 9 nucleotides agree with TRBD2. The DNA matches TRBJ2-7 better at its end, which makes the J call doubtful. The CDR3 length is 15 residues. CDR1 is MGHRA and CDR2 is YSYEKL in the germline V gene. CDR3 nucleotides: TGCGCCAGCAGCCGAGCGGGGGGTAGCTCATACGAGCAGTACTTC. Translated, it gives CASSRAGGSSYEQYF.

This clonotype was seen more than once but under ten times. V and J are TRBV7-8 and TRBJ2-2, with D unclear. Germline CDR1 is SGHVS and CDR2 is FQNEAQ. The V gene lost 7 bases and the J gene lost 5 bases, with 14 bases spanning the gap. This CDR3 is 14 amino acids long. CDR3 loop: CASTPLRSTGELFF. The CDR3 DNA reads as TGTGCCAGCACCCCTCTTCGGTCGACCGGGGAGCTGTTTTTT.

This clonotype came up a few times. The chain uses TRBV12-3 or TRBV12-4 and TRBJ2-7; 8 bases fit TRBD1. There are 14 residues in the CDR3. Trimming cost V 3 bases and J 5 bases; bases outside gene matches: 6. Here the CDR3 DNA reads TGTGCCAGCAGTTTGGAACAGGGACAGGACGAGCAGTACTTC. Translated, it gives CASSLEQGQDEQYF.

This chain uses TRBV28 with TRBJ1-5, with D unresolved. Germline values: CDR1 MDHEN, CDR2 SYDVKM. V shed 2 bases and J shed 6 bases, with 8 bases lying between them. The CDR3 totals 13 residues. CDR3: CASSLLPRQPQHF. The CDR3 DNA sequence: TGTGCCAGCAGTTTACTCCCCCGTCAGCCCCAGCATTTT.

In regard to this clonotype: One junction end disagrees with the germline gene, perhaps due to a read error. The chain employs TRBV12-3 or TRBV12-4 and TRBJ1-4, with TRBD1 matching 7 bases. The CDR3 covers 15 residues. CDR3: CASSFSGGGNEELFF. The CDR3 nucleotides read TGTGCCAGCAGTTTTTCAGGGGGTGGGAATGAAGAACTGTTTTTT.

This clonotype has a handful of counts. Given a much more abundant clone one base away, this may be a read error. The chain couples TRBV6-1 to TRBJ2-5; D gene uncertain. The CDR3 covers 10 residues. V was trimmed by 7 bases and J by 5 bases, leaving 5 bases between them. Germline V lookup: CDR1 MNHNS, CDR2 SASEGT. In DNA, the CDR3 is TGTGCCAGCATCCGGGAGACCCAGTACTTC. Protein product: CASIRETQYF.

This clonotype was counted only a few times. The chain is built from TRBV20-1 and TRBJ2-2, with TRBD1 matching over 9 bases. CDR3 size: 17 residues. CDR1 DFQATT and CDR2 SNEGSKA come from the germline V gene (reference sequence). V was pared by 3 bases and J by 5 bases, with 13 bases of the junction left unmatched. CDR3 nucleotides: TGCAGTGCTAGCCCGACCAGGGGACAGGGAGGAACCGGGGAGCTGTTTTTT. Translating it yields CSASPTRGQGGTGELFF.